The 10 T cell receptor beta chains listed next were all sequenced from one sample in a study of radiotherapy plus CTLA-4 blockade in lung cancer. Method: immunoSEQ multiplex PCR; TCRdb's copy keeps in-frame clones and lacks some. Among tens of thousands of clones listed, roughly four fifths were seen once. The specimen comprised peripheral blood, sampled from a patient treated with radiotherapy plus ipilimumab. Receptors originate from a human donor with non-small cell lung cancer that progressed on radiotherapy plus ipilimumab.

The gene calls are TRBV12-5 and TRBJ1-2, with D hard to call. V lost 0 bases and J lost 0, with 11 bases in between. This CDR3 is 16 amino acids long. Germline CDR1 is LGHNT and CDR2 is FRNRAP. The CDR3 is CASGLVLSAANYGYTF. CDR3 in DNA: TGTGCTAGTGGTTTGGTACTTTCAGCTGCTAACTATGGCTACACCTTC.

The rearrangement joins TRBV30 to TRBJ1-5; TRBD1 matches at 7 bases. The CDR3 loop spans 14 amino acids. The germline V gene encodes CDR1 GTSNPN and CDR2 SVGIG (reference sequence). After removal of 3 bases from V and 5 bases from J, the junction contained 7 bases not matched to a gene. CDR3 protein: CAWSQDRNYQPQHF. The CDR3 nucleotides are TGTGCCTGGAGCCAGGACAGGAACTATCAGCCCCAGCATTTT.

V is TRBV5-4 and J is TRBJ2-2; D not certain. V lost 2 bases and J 0 bases, leaving 14 bases between the germline ends. This CDR3 is 17 amino acids long. CDR1 and CDR2 (germline): SGHNT, YYREEE (reference sequence). The CDR3 is CASSLSPPIANTGELFF. CDR3 nucleotide sequence: TGTGCCAGCAGCTTAAGTCCCCCTATTGCGAACACCGGGGAGCTGTTTTTT. The whole variable domain, remainder taken from reference TRBV5-4 and TRBJ2-2, is ETGVTQSPTHLIKTRGQQVTLRCSSQSGHNTVSWYQQALGQGPQFIFQYYREEENGRGNFPPRFSGLQFPNYSSELNVNALELDDSALYLCASSLSPPIANTGELFFGEGSRLTVL.

The chain carries TRBV9 and TRBJ1-5; TRBD1 matches at 7 bases. The CDR3 covers 13 residues. V shed 8 bases and J 6 bases; nucleotides not matched to a gene: 8. Per germline, CDR1 SGDLS and CDR2 YYNGEE. CDR3 DNA: TGTGCCAGTATGAGGGACAGAACTCAGCCCCAGCATTTT. Its protein is CASMRDRTQPQHF.

J is TRBJ1-1 and V is TRBV19; D may be TRBD1 (5 bases). CDR1 is LNHDA and CDR2 is SQIVND in the germline V gene (reference sequence). The CDR3 loop spans 15 amino acids. The V end lost 3 bases, the J end lost 3 bases, and 14 bases lay between the germline ends. CDR3 sequence reads: CASSIRGVRDTEAFF. As DNA, the CDR3 is TGTGCCAGTAGTATCCGGGGGGTGAGGGACACTGAAGCTTTCTTT.

In this sample, this clone turned up a few times. The CDR3 DNA is TGTGCCAGCAGTTATCCGCGTTACGAGCAGTACTTC. This gives the protein CASSYPRYEQYF. The rearrangement links TRBV6-1 to TRBJ2-7, with D unresolved. Between the trimmed V and J ends, which lost 5 bases and 4 bases, there was a span of 9 bases. This CDR3 is built from 12 residues. CDR1 is MNHNS, CDR2 SASEGT, per germline.

This chain joins TRBV2 and TRBJ1-4; 7 bases fit TRBD1. The CDR3 consists of 13 residues. Germline-derived CDR1 and CDR2 are SNHLY and FYNNEI. Trimming at V came to 6 bases and at J to 8 bases, leaving 6 bases not matched to a gene. The CDR3 DNA reads TGTGCCAGCAGGGTTGGACAGGCGGAAAAACTGTTTTTT. This codes for CASRVGQAEKLFF. Complete variable domain (other parts from reference TRBV2 and TRBJ1-4): EPEVTQTPSHQVTQMGQEVILRCVPISNHLYFYWYRQILGQKVEFLVSFYNNEISEKSEIFDDQFSVERPDGSNFTLKIRSTKLEDSAMYFCASRVGQAEKLFFGSGTQLSVL.

This clone was observed once. The rearrangement uses TRBV6-1 and TRBJ1-5; 9 bases match TRBD1. The CDR3 totals 17 residues. V lost 3 bases and J lost 0; bases outside the gene matches: 6. Germline CDR1 is MNHNS and CDR2 is SASEGT. CDR3 residues: CASSDPGTGISNQPQHF. In nucleotides, the CDR3 is TGTGCCAGCAGTGATCCCGGGACAGGGATTAGCAATCAGCCCCAGCATTTT.

This sequence joins TRBV6-5 and TRBJ2-3; 12 bases match TRBD1. V lost 4 bases, J lost 4 bases, and 3 bases stayed unmatched. CDR1 is MNHEY and CDR2 is SVGAGI in the germline V gene. CDR3 size: 15 residues. CDR3 nucleotides: TGTGCCAGCAGTTCGGGACAGGGGGCCCCAGATACGCAGTATTTT. Translating it yields CASSSGQGAPDTQYF.

This sequence joins TRBV11-2 and TRBJ2-3; D is ambiguous. V lost 0 bases to trimming and J lost 4 bases, with 8 bases between them. CDR3 size: 14 residues. CDR1 and CDR2 (germline): SGHAT, FQNNGV. For the CDR3, the DNA is TGTGCCAGCAGCTTAGATCAAGGGCCAGATACGCAGTATTTT. Translation: CASSLDQGPDTQYF.